Presented here are 8 T cell receptor beta chains from one specimen sequenced in a study of PD-1 blockade in classical Hodgkin lymphoma. Profiling relied on immunoSEQ multiplex PCR, and the TCRdb table lists in-frame clones only, not all of them. This sample carries tens of thousands of clones, approximately 90% of them seen once, and the ten largest clones take about 15%. Every patient relapsed after autologous stem cell transplantation, and brentuximab vedotin exposure varied. Sample: peripheral blood mononuclear cells (PBMCs), taken at baseline. These receptors were collected from a human donor with classical Hodgkin lymphoma.

The CDR3 here is CASSLRPAGGPRTDTQYF. The CDR3, as DNA: TGTGCCAGCAGCTTACGTCCAGCGGGGGGCCCAAGGACAGATACGCAGTATTTT. This chain connects TRBV7-2 to TRBJ2-3, with 9 nucleotides matching TRBD2. Germline V gives CDR1 SGHTA, CDR2 FQGNSA. J was trimmed by 3 bases and V by 2 bases; bases with no gene match: 12. The CDR3 loop spans 18 amino acids.

The DNA of the CDR3 is TGTGCCACCAGCAGAGGTGAAGGTTATGGCTACACCTTC. Translation: CATSRGEGYGYTF. J is TRBJ1-2 and V is TRBV15; D is uncertain. Looked up from germline, CDR1 is LNHNV and CDR2 is YYDKDF (reference sequence). The CDR3 contains 13 residues. V lost 1 base to trimming and J lost 5 bases, with 8 bases between them.

This sequence joins TRBV4-1 and TRBJ1-1; maybe TRBD1 (6 bases). V lost 0 bases and J 3 bases, leaving 11 bases between the germline ends. Germline values: CDR1 MGHRA, CDR2 YSYEKL. The CDR3 runs 15 residues. CDR3 sequence reads: CASSQETTGHTEAFF. The DNA of the CDR3 is TGCGCCAGCAGCCAAGAGACGACAGGTCACACTGAAGCTTTCTTT.

This clone appeared a few times. The J gene is TRBJ1-5, the V gene TRBV30; possibly TRBD1 for D (5 bases). Trimming pared 4 bases from V and 6 bases from J, leaving 16 bases between. The germline V gene encodes CDR1 GTSNPN and CDR2 SVGIG (reference sequence). The CDR3 length is 14 residues. The CDR3 here is CAWTMGGSGQPQHF. In DNA, the CDR3 is TGTGCCTGGACCATGGGGGGATCGGGTCAGCCCCAGCATTTT.

The J gene is TRBJ1-3, the V gene TRBV30, with D hard to call. V lost 0 bases and J 8 bases, leaving 11 bases between the germline ends. In germline, CDR1 is GTSNPN, CDR2 SVGIG (reference sequence). There are 13 residues in the CDR3. CDR3 DNA sequence: TGTGCCTGGAGTGTGGGAGGTGCAGACACCATATATTTT. It translates to CAWSVGGADTIYF.

The chain employs TRBV6-5 and TRBJ2-3; 7 bases are shared with TRBD2. After removal of 7 bases from V and 4 bases from J, the junction contained 2 bases not matched to a gene. This CDR3 is 12 amino acids long. The germline V gene has CDR1 MNHEY and CDR2 SVGAGI. The DNA for the CDR3 is TGTGCCAGCAAGCGGGGTTCAGATACGCAGTATTTT. Protein product: CASKRGSDTQYF.

This clone was detected once. The V and J genes are TRBV12-5 and TRBJ1-5, with a weak D call TRBD1 (5 bases). The CDR3 extends over 13 amino acids. V was cut by 4 bases and J by 5 bases, with 9 bases left in between. CDR1 and CDR2 (germline): LGHNT, FRNRAP. DNA for the CDR3: TGTGCTAGTGGTTCGGGGGGGGATCAGCCCCAGCATTTT. Residues: CASGSGGDQPQHF.

The chain joins TRBV2 to TRBJ2-3, with TRBD1 matching 9 bases. V lost 4 bases and J lost 6; bases outside the gene matches: 14. This CDR3 is built from 17 residues. The germline V gene encodes CDR1 SNHLY and CDR2 FYNNEI. DNA of the CDR3: TGTGCCAGCAGTGTTACTATTTTCCGGACAGGGGTCGATACGCAGTATTTT. It translates to CASSVTIFRTGVDTQYF.